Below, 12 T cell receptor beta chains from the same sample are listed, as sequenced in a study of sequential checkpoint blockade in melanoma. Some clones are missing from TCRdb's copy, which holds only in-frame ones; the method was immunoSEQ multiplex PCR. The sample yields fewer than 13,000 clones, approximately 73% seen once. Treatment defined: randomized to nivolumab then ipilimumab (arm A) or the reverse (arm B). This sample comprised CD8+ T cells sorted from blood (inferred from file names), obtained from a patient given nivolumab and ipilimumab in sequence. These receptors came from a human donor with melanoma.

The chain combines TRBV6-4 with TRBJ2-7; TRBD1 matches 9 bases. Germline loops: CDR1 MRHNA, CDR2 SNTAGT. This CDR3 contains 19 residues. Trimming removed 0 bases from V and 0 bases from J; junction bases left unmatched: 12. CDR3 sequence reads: CASSDSCRLRDRASYEQYV. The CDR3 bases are TGTGCCAGCAGTGACTCCTGCCGCTTGAGGGACAGGGCCTCCTACGAGCAGTACGTC.

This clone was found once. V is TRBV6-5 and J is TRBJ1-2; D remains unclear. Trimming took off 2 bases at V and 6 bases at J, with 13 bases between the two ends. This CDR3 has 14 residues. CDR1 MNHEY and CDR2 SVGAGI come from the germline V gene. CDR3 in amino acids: CASSYHPTEDGYTF. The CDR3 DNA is TGTGCCAGCAGTTACCATCCAACGGAGGATGGCTACACCTTC.

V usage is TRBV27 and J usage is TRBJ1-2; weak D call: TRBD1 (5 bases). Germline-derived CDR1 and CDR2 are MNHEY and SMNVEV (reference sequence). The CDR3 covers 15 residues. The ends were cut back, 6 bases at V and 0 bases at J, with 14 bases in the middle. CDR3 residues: CASRPPRTSNYGYTF. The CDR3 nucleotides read TGTGCCAGCAGGCCTCCCCGGACATCTAACTATGGCTACACCTTC.

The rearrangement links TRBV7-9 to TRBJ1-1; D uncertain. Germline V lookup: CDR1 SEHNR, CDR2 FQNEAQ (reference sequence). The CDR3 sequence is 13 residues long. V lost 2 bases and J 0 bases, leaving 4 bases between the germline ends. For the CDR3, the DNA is TGTGCCAGCAGCTTACAGGTGAACACTGAAGCTTTCTTT. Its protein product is CASSLQVNTEAFF.

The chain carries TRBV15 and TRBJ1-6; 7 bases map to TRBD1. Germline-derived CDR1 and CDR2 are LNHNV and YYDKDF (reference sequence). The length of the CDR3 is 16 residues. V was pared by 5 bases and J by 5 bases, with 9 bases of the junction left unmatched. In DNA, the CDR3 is TGTGCCACCAGCTCCCGTCGGGACAGCGATAATTCACCCCTCCACTTT. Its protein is CATSSRRDSDNSPLHF. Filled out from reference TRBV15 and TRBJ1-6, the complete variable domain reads DAMVIQNPRYQVTQFGKPVTLSCSQTLNHNVMYWYQQKSSQAPKLLFHYYDKDFNNEADTPDNFQSRRPNTSFCFLDIRSPGLGDTAMYLCATSSRRDSDNSPLHFGNGTRLTVT.

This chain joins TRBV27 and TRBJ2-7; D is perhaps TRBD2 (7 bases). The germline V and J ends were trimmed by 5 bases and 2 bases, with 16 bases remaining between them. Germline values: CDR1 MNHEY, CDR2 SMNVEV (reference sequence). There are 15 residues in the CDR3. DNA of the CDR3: TGTGCCAGCAGTCTGAGGGGGGGCCCTACCTACGAGCAGTACTTC. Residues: CASSLRGGPTYEQYF.

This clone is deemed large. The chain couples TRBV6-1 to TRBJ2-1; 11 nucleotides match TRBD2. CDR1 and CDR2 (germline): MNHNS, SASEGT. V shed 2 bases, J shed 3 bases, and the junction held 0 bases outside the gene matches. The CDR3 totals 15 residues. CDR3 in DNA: TGTGCCAGCAGTGAACTAGCGGGGGGCTACAATGAGCAGTTCTTC. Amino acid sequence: CASSELAGGYNEQFF.

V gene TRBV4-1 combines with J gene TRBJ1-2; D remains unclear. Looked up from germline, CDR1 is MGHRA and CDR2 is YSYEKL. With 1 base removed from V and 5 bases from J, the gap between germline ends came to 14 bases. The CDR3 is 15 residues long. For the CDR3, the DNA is TGCGCCAGCAGCCAAGGTAGGGAGAGTATATATGGCTACACCTTC. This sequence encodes CASSQGRESIYGYTF.

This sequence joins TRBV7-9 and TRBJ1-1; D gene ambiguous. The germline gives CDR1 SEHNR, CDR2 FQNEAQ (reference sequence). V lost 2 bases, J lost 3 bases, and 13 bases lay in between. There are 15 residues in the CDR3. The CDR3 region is CASSLFATGDTEAFF. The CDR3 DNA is TGTGCCAGCAGCTTATTCGCCACGGGTGACACTGAAGCTTTCTTT.

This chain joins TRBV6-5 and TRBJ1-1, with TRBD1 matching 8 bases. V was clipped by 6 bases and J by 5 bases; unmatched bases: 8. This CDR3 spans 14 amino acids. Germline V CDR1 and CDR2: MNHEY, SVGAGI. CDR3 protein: CASSLHRTGTEAFF. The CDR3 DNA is TGTGCCAGCAGCCTGCATCGGACAGGGACTGAAGCTTTCTTT.

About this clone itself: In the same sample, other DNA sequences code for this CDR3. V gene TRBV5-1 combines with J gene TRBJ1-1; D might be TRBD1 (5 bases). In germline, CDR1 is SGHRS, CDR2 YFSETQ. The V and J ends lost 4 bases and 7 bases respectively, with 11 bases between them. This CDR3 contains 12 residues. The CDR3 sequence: CASSPETGEAFF. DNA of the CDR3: TGCGCCAGCAGCCCGGAAACAGGTGAAGCTTTCTTT.

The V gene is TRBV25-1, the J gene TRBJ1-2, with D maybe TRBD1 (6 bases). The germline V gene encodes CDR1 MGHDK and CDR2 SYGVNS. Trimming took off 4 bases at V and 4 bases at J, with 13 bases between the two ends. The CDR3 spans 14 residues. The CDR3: CASSARGTFYGYTF. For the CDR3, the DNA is TGTGCCAGCAGTGCCAGGGGCACGTTCTATGGCTACACCTTC.